What follows is one T cell receptor beta chain and its context. Its specificity is not known. The primer mix had 60 Vbeta and 13 Jbeta primers. TCRdb keeps only in-frame clones here, not all; method: immunoSEQ multiplex PCR. The table records 100,000 to 150,000 clones, 75% to 90% of them present only once. This specimen comes from a study of cytomegalovirus exposure and HLA in healthy donors. In the study overall: Across 350 to 400 genotyped donors, 81% landed in the Caucasian-associated ancestry cluster. General observations from the study: On later analysis, the bulk of CMV-associated TCR beta chains appeared to be HLA-restricted. A later analysis reportedly found fewer N-insertions in an Asian-associated ancestry cluster than the approximately 670-donor mean.

Healthy bone marrow donors made up the donor group. Trimming cost V 6 bases and J 2 bases; bases outside gene matches: 8. Germline loops: CDR1 SNHLY, CDR2 FYNNEI. This CDR3 has 16 amino acids. This receptor was taken from a man younger than 45 in good health and CMV-seropositive. The sequenced material came from PBMCs. The J gene is TRBJ1-5, the V gene TRBV2; 9 bases are a match to TRBD1. Written as DNA, the CDR3 is TGTGCCAGCAGCCGTGGGACAGGGCCCGGCAATCAGCCCCAGCATTTT. Translation gives CASSRGTGPGNQPQHF.